This T cell receptor (beta chain) is drawn from a study of beta chain features in type 1 diabetes. Study details: On cell yields, gender and age, patients and healthy donors were similar.

Sampling consisted of one heparinised blood draw per donor, averaging approximately 120 mL. Of the isolated RNA, all was reverse transcribed, and so the sequenced material was expressed TCRB transcripts. The protocol was immunoSEQ multiplex PCR, while the TCRdb copy is restricted to in-frame clones and leaves out a portion. The table records 250,000 to 350,000 clones, about 15% of them present only once. Broader study findings: Naive, central memory and regulatory TCRB repertoires appeared more similar among patients than healthy donors. The study found moderately but significantly shorter TCRB CDR3s in all four CD4+ subsets of Type 1 diabetes patients. A cDNA-based sequencing approach could over-represent cells with high TCR expression.

As for this clone: Its target is unknown.

Germline V gene sequence: CDR1 MDHEN, CDR2 SYDVKM. Between the trimmed V and J ends, which lost 5 bases and 8 bases, there was a span of 15 bases. CDR3 length equals 13 residues. This TCR was recovered from a young man with type 1 diabetes. Material for sequencing was naive CD4+ T cells from blood. This chain connects TRBV28 to TRBJ1-2; the D is unclear. CDR3 in DNA: TGTGCCAGCAGTCCCGCGGATCCGGGGGGCTACACCTTC. This encodes CASSPADPGGYTF.